This T cell receptor beta chain emerged from a study of cytomegalovirus exposure and HLA in healthy donors. PCR was performed using 60 Vbeta and 13 Jbeta primers. Profiling relied on immunoSEQ multiplex PCR, and the TCRdb table lists in-frame clones only, not all of them. The sample holds tens of thousands of clones, 81% seen once. The sample consisted of PBMCs. The clonotype was recovered from a man aged 50 to 60 in good health and CMV-seronegative.

CDR3 bases: TGTGCCAGTACCGAAATCTGGGGACAGGGGTTCTACGAGCAGTACTTC. It is translated as CASTEIWGQGFYEQYF. The chain recombines TRBV19 with TRBJ2-7; 10 nucleotides match TRBD1. The CDR3 length is 16 residues. Germline V gene lookup returns CDR1 LNHDA and CDR2 SQIVND (reference sequence). V was clipped by 7 bases and J by 3 bases; unmatched bases: 12.